This T cell receptor beta chain was sequenced during a study of radiation and T cells in renal cell carcinoma. Study-level findings and limits: Top tumor clonotypes rose in blood 2 weeks post-radiation, then contracted.

TCRdb's table, derived via immunoSEQ multiplex PCR, lists solely in-frame clones and lacks some. The sample lists around 99,000 clones, about 79% occurring once. Concerning this clone itself: Its antigen is not identified.

V lost 4 bases, J lost 2 bases, and 9 bases lay in between. The CDR3 sequence is 14 residues long. Germline CDR1 reads ENHRY; CDR2 reads SYGVKD. Sample time point: blood 4 weeks post-SBRT, at nephrectomy. Noted treatment: 15 Gy SBRT to primary tumor, nephrectomy 4 weeks later. Nephrectomy followed 15 Gy stereotactic body radiation by 4 weeks. Radiation-treated patients gave blood at baseline, week 2 and week 4. This renal cell carcinoma was of the clear cell type. This clonotype was obtained from a man in his 60s with renal cell carcinoma. This specimen consisted of blood, obtained from a patient whose treatment included radiotherapy and nephrectomy. V is TRBV10-3 and J is TRBJ2-1; possibly TRBD2 for D (6 bases). The CDR3 sequence is CAISGDSAYNEQFF. The CDR3 coding sequence is TGTGCCATCAGTGGGGACTCTGCCTACAATGAGCAGTTCTTC.